Reported below is one T cell receptor (beta chain). The entry originates in a study of blood T cell repertoires in COVID-19. Generated by immunoSEQ multiplex PCR, the TCRdb table keeps only in-frame clones and is missing some. This table holds some 200,000 clones, 80% to 90% found once. Germline CDR1 SEHNR, CDR2 FQNEAQ (reference sequence). The CDR3 sequence is 14 residues long. Trimming cost V 5 bases and J 13 bases, with 18 bases left between them. This clonotype was sampled from a woman in her sixties or seventies who had recovered from COVID-19. The chain has TRBV7-9 and TRBJ1-6; tentatively, D is TRBD1 (6 bases). Sequencing was performed on peripheral blood. The CDR3 DNA reads TGTGCCAGCAGCAAACAGGGAGATGGACTCCCCCTCCACTTT. Its protein is CASSKQGDGLPLHF.